Below, 24 T cell receptor beta chains from the same sample are listed, as sequenced in a study of control samples from healthy donors and cancer patients. Measured with immunoSEQ multiplex PCR; TCRdb has only the in-frame clones, and not every one. This sample has approximately 120,000 clones, with roughly 87% found just once. The sequenced sample consisted of blood. These receptors were taken from a man aged 18 to 30 in good health.

This chain joins TRBV2 and TRBJ2-3; D not resolved. This CDR3 is 16 amino acids long. V lost 6 bases, J lost 4 bases, and 20 bases lay in between. CDR1 and CDR2 (germline): SNHLY, FYNNEI. The CDR3 nucleotides read TGTGCCAGCAGCAAGGGATCGGGCCTCCTTCCAGATACGCAGTATTTT. As protein: CASSKGSGLLPDTQYF.

The V gene is TRBV28, the J gene TRBJ1-5; TRBD1 agrees at 8 bases. Germline CDR1 and CDR2: MDHEN and SYDVKM. The CDR3 totals 18 residues. V shed 2 bases and J 1 base; nucleotides not matched to a gene: 10. The CDR3 loop is CASSLDSSHRGSNQPQHF. CDR3 nucleotide sequence: TGTGCCAGCAGTTTAGATTCGTCCCACAGGGGGAGCAATCAGCCCCAGCATTTT. Together with reference TRBV28 and TRBJ1-5, the CDR3 gives the full variable domain: DVKVTQSSRYLVKRTGEKVFLECVQDMDHENMFWYRQDPGLGLRLIYFSYDVKMKEKGDIPEGYSVSREKKERFSLILESASTNQTSMYLCASSLDSSHRGSNQPQHFGDGTRLSIL.

The rearrangement links TRBV5-6 to TRBJ1-5; D unclear. Germline-derived CDR1 and CDR2 are SGHDT and YYEEEE. V was clipped by 1 base and J by 1 base, with 15 bases between them. The CDR3 has 17 residues. CDR3 coding DNA: TGTGCCAGCAGCTTGTACGCGTCGGTGTTCAGCAATCAGCCCCAGCATTTT. Translated: CASSLYASVFSNQPQHF.

This chain uses TRBV28 with TRBJ2-3, with D possibly being TRBD1 or TRBD2 (6 bases each). Germline CDR1 is MDHEN and CDR2 is SYDVKM. Trimming removed 5 bases at V and 3 bases at J, with 12 bases between. The CDR3 consists of 14 residues. The CDR3 DNA sequence: TGTGCCAGCAGTCCGACAGGAGGGACAGATACGCAGTATTTT. It translates to CASSPTGGTDTQYF.

The CDR3 here is CASTSNVEQYF. In DNA form, the CDR3 reads TGTGCCAGCACCTCCAACGTGGAGCAGTACTTC. The chain combines TRBV2 with TRBJ2-7, with no clear D. This CDR3 has 11 amino acids. In germline, CDR1 is SNHLY, CDR2 FYNNEI. Trimming removed 7 bases at V and 7 bases at J, with 11 bases between. Filled out from reference TRBV2 and TRBJ2-7, the complete variable domain reads EPEVTQTPSHQVTQMGQEVILRCVPISNHLYFYWYRQILGQKVEFLVSFYNNEISEKSEIFDDQFSVERPDGSNFTLKIRSTKLEDSAMYFCASTSNVEQYFGPGTRLTVT.

The V gene is TRBV30, the J gene TRBJ2-2; D is unclear. CDR3 size: 14 residues. CDR1 is GTSNPN and CDR2 is SVGIG in the germline V gene (reference sequence). Trimming took 0 bases from V and 8 from J, leaving 13 bases between them. The CDR3 loop is CAWSVRSVSGELFF. In DNA form, the CDR3 reads TGTGCCTGGAGTGTACGGAGTGTGAGTGGGGAGCTGTTTTTT.

This clone appeared a single time. CDR3 bases: TGTGCCAGCAGCCAGATGGGACCGTTAGCCAAAAACATTCAGTACTTC. It yields the protein CASSQMGPLAKNIQYF. The rearrangement joins TRBV4-2 to TRBJ2-4; D assignment may be TRBD1 or TRBD2 (5 bases each). V lost 3 bases and J lost 0, with 12 bases in between. From germline, CDR1 is LGHNA and CDR2 YNFKEQ. This CDR3 has 16 amino acids.

This clone was seen just once. The chain links TRBV7-2 to TRBJ1-2; D might be TRBD1 (6 bases). Germline V gives CDR1 SGHTA, CDR2 FQGNSA. Deletions cut 1 base from V and 13 bases from J, with 16 bases between. This CDR3 is 13 amino acids long. CDR3 residues: CASSLEVGGAATF. For the CDR3, the DNA is TGTGCCAGCAGCTTAGAAGTCGGGGGCGCGGCCACCTTC. Using reference TRBV7-2 and TRBJ1-2 for the parts outside the CDR3, the full variable domain is GAGVSQSPSNKVTEKGKDVELRCDPISGHTALYWYRQSLGQGLEFLIYFQGNSAPDKSGLPSDRFSAERTGGSVSTLTIQRTQQEDSAVYLCASSLEVGGAATFGSGTRLTVV.

The genes are TRBV4-2 and TRBJ1-1, with D possibly being TRBD1 (5 bases). Trimming shortened V by 6 bases and J by 1 base, and 15 bases separated the two germline ends. The CDR3 has 15 amino acids. The germline CDR1 and CDR2 sequences are LGHNA and YNFKEQ. This CDR3 reads CASSPQGDWNTEAFF. The CDR3 DNA sequence: TGTGCCAGCAGTCCCCAGGGAGATTGGAACACTGAAGCTTTCTTT.

The chain recombines TRBV4-3 with TRBJ1-2, with unresolved D. The CDR3 runs to 13 residues. V lost 0 bases and J lost 3, with 5 bases in between. The germline V gene has CDR1 LGHNA and CDR2 YSLEER. The chain's CDR3 is CASSQEEYYGYTF. Written as DNA, the CDR3 is TGCGCCAGCAGCCAAGAAGAGTACTATGGCTACACCTTC.

This clone was seen a handful of times. The J gene is TRBJ2-6, the V gene TRBV5-8, with 7 bases fitting TRBD1. V was clipped by 4 bases and J by 0 bases; unmatched bases: 10. CDR3 length equals 18 residues. Germline values: CDR1 SGHTS, CDR2 YDEGEE. DNA for the CDR3: TGTGCCAGCAGCACCGGGACAGTTTTGAGCTCTGGGGCCAACGTCCTGACTTTC. It is translated as CASSTGTVLSSGANVLTF. Together with reference TRBV5-8 and TRBJ2-6, the CDR3 gives the full variable domain: EAGVTQSPTHLIKTRGQQATLRCSPISGHTSVYWYQQALGLGLQFLLWYDEGEERNRGNFPPRFSGRQFPNYSSELNVNALELEDSALYLCASSTGTVLSSGANVLTFGAGSRLTVL.

This chain joins TRBV29-1 and TRBJ2-7; no definite D call. V lost 3 bases to trimming and J lost 2 bases, with 11 bases between them. The V gene's germline CDR1 is SQVTM and CDR2 ANQGSEA. The CDR3 loop spans 13 amino acids. CDR3 loop: CSVDWSGTYEQYF. DNA for the CDR3: TGCAGCGTTGACTGGAGTGGTACCTACGAGCAGTACTTC.

A single count supports this clone. This sequence joins TRBV7-9 and TRBJ2-2, with 8 positions matching TRBD1. Germline CDR1 is SEHNR and CDR2 is FQNEAQ (reference sequence). J was trimmed by 6 bases and V by 0 bases; bases with no gene match: 0. The CDR3 has 14 residues. CDR3 in DNA: TGTGCCAGCAGCTTAGCACAGGGGGCCGGGGAGCTGTTTTTT. Protein product: CASSLAQGAGELFF.

The chain employs TRBV7-2 and TRBJ2-2; 11 nucleotides agree with TRBD2. Trimming took 1 base from V and 9 from J; bases not matched to a gene: 10. The CDR3 consists of 17 residues. The germline V gene encodes CDR1 SGHTA and CDR2 FQGNSA. The CDR3 is CASSLVGTSGFTRELFF. In DNA, the CDR3 is TGTGCCAGCAGCTTAGTGGGGACTAGCGGATTTACCAGGGAGCTGTTTTTT.

The V call is TRBV30, the J call TRBJ2-2, with D tentatively TRBD1 (5 bases). CDR1 and CDR2 from the germline V gene are GTSNPN and SVGIG (reference sequence). The V end was cut by 2 bases, the J end by 3 bases, with 10 bases between. The CDR3 contains 14 residues. CDR3 in DNA: TGTGCCTGGAGTAGGTCCAGGGACACCGGGGAGCTGTTTTTT. This codes for CAWSRSRDTGELFF.

This sequence joins TRBV7-8 and TRBJ2-6; D is undetermined. Looked up from germline, CDR1 is SGHVS and CDR2 is FQNEAQ. V dropped 5 bases and J dropped 2 bases, with 25 bases sitting between them. CDR3 length: 20 residues. CDR3 protein: CASSLRLPSDGGTGANVLTF. CDR3 DNA: TGTGCCAGCAGCCTACGACTCCCCTCCGACGGTGGGACTGGGGCCAACGTCCTGACTTTC.

The DNA for the CDR3 is TGTGCCAGCAGCTTAGGAGGGGGCGTGGACATTCAGTACTTC. It yields the protein CASSLGGGVDIQYF. The V call is TRBV11-3, the J call TRBJ2-4; TRBD1 matches 7 bases. V shed 1 base, J shed 8 bases, and the junction held 5 bases outside the gene matches. This CDR3 spans 14 amino acids. The germline V gene encodes CDR1 SGHNT and CDR2 YENEEA.

The V call is TRBV5-1, the J call TRBJ1-1, with 11 bases that match TRBD1. CDR1 and CDR2 (germline): SGHRS, YFSETQ. V shed 0 bases, J shed 3 bases, and the junction held 7 bases outside the gene matches. The CDR3 totals 17 residues. The CDR3 loop is CASSLGPGQGAYTEAFF. The CDR3 DNA reads as TGCGCCAGCAGCTTGGGACCCGGACAGGGGGCGTACACTGAAGCTTTCTTT.

The chain links TRBV7-3 to TRBJ2-3; D perhaps matches TRBD2 (6 bases). Trimming pared 3 bases from V and 6 bases from J, leaving 13 bases between. The CDR3 contains 14 residues. CDR1 SGHTA and CDR2 FQGTGA come from the germline V gene. CDR3: CASSFTPSGDTQYF. The DNA of the CDR3 is TGTGCCAGCAGCTTCACCCCAAGCGGGGATACGCAGTATTTT.

V gene TRBV5-6 combines with J gene TRBJ2-2, with TRBD1 matching over 8 bases. Germline CDR1 SGHDT, CDR2 YYEEEE. Losses at the gene ends were 4 bases for V and 4 bases for J; bases not matched to a gene: 6. The CDR3 has 15 residues. The CDR3 region has the DNA TGTGCCAGCAGCCGGACAGGGATGACCACCGGGGAGCTGTTTTTT. Protein product: CASSRTGMTTGELFF.

The chain recombines TRBV5-1 with TRBJ1-5; the match to TRBD1 covers 8 bases. With 4 bases clipped from V and 1 base from J, the junction kept 7 bases outside the gene matches. CDR3 length: 16 amino acids. CDR1 is SGHRS and CDR2 is YFSETQ in the germline V gene. CDR3 sequence reads: CASSTGQGESNQPQHF. CDR3 sequence (DNA): TGCGCCAGCAGCACCGGACAGGGAGAAAGCAATCAGCCCCAGCATTTT.

This chain joins TRBV29-1 and TRBJ2-5, with TRBD2 identical over 9 bases. The CDR3 runs 15 residues. CDR1 is SQVTM, CDR2 ANQGSEA, per germline. V lost 3 bases to trimming and J lost 2 bases; unmatched junction nucleotides: 7. The CDR3 loop reads CSVEIAGALQETQYF. The DNA of the CDR3 is TGCAGCGTTGAGATAGCGGGAGCCCTGCAAGAGACCCAGTACTTC.

The chain is built from TRBV10-2 and TRBJ2-3; 7 nucleotides align to TRBD2. V lost 3 bases, J lost 5 bases, and 8 bases stayed unmatched. This CDR3 has 15 residues. Germline CDR1 WSHSY, CDR2 SAAADI. In DNA form, the CDR3 reads TGCGCCAGCAGTGACTACGAGGGAGGGTTAGATACGCAGTATTTT. It codes for CASSDYEGGLDTQYF.

The chain couples TRBV4-1 to TRBJ1-3; D ambiguous. CDR3 length equals 16 residues. The V end was cut by 1 base, the J end by 0 bases, with 10 bases between. Germline V gives CDR1 MGHRA, CDR2 YSYEKL. Here the CDR3 DNA reads TGCGCCAGCAGCCAAGGATACGGCAACTCTGGAAACACCATATATTTT. Its translation: CASSQGYGNSGNTIYF.